This T cell receptor beta chain was sequenced during a study of long-term antiretroviral therapy in people with HIV. Findings and limits, study-wide: Against controls, HIV repertoires showed narrower ranges of CDR3 length. Blood sampling spanned 2004 to 2017, possibly under older ART regimens. Despite increasing after ART, diversity remained lower than that of transplant donor controls.

From each donor, at least one pre-ART PBMC sample and at least two post-ART PBMC samples were obtained. On this clone: What it binds is not known.

Survey-level immunoSEQ v3.0 assays were run. Method: immunoSEQ multiplex PCR; TCRdb's copy keeps in-frame clones and lacks some. The profile shows about 21,000 clones, more than 70% of them singletons. The sequenced sample was unsorted PBMCs, obtained 2.3 years after starting antiretroviral therapy. This clonotype was sampled from a man aged 60 to 69 with HIV.

DNA for the CDR3: TGTGCCAGCAGCGTAGGCTCCACAGGGGGCAGGTACAATGAGCAGTTCTTC. This sequence encodes CASSVGSTGGRYNEQFF. The V gene is TRBV9, the J gene TRBJ2-1; 9 positions agree with TRBD1. CDR3 length equals 17 residues. V trimming: 0 bases; J trimming: 4 bases; junction bases outside the gene matches: 8. Germline assignment: CDR1 SGDLS and CDR2 YYNGEE.